This T cell receptor (beta chain) was recovered during a study of CD8 T cells in ankylosing spondylitis. TCR beta libraries were made by quantitative 5'-RACE with molecular barcodes. TCRdb reprocessed the 5' RACE reads with MiXCR, giving one entry per CDR3 protein. The sample lists 7,500 to 10,000 distinct CDR3 sequences, roughly 6.4% seen once, with around 40% in the top ten. The TCR comes from a female donor with ankylosing spondylitis or in good health (not recorded which). Sequencing was done on a sample of blood, either unsorted or a sorted T cell fraction (not recorded which).

Written as DNA, the CDR3 is TGTGCCAGCAGCGAATGGGGGGGTCGACAGTATATTGGAGATACGCAGTATTTT. Protein: CASSEWGGRQYIGDTQYF. The chain uses TRBV9 and TRBJ2-3, with 7 bases lining up with TRBD2. Per germline, CDR1 SGDLS and CDR2 YYNGEE. V trimming: 3 bases; J trimming: 5 bases; junction bases outside the gene matches: 18. The CDR3 is 18 residues long.